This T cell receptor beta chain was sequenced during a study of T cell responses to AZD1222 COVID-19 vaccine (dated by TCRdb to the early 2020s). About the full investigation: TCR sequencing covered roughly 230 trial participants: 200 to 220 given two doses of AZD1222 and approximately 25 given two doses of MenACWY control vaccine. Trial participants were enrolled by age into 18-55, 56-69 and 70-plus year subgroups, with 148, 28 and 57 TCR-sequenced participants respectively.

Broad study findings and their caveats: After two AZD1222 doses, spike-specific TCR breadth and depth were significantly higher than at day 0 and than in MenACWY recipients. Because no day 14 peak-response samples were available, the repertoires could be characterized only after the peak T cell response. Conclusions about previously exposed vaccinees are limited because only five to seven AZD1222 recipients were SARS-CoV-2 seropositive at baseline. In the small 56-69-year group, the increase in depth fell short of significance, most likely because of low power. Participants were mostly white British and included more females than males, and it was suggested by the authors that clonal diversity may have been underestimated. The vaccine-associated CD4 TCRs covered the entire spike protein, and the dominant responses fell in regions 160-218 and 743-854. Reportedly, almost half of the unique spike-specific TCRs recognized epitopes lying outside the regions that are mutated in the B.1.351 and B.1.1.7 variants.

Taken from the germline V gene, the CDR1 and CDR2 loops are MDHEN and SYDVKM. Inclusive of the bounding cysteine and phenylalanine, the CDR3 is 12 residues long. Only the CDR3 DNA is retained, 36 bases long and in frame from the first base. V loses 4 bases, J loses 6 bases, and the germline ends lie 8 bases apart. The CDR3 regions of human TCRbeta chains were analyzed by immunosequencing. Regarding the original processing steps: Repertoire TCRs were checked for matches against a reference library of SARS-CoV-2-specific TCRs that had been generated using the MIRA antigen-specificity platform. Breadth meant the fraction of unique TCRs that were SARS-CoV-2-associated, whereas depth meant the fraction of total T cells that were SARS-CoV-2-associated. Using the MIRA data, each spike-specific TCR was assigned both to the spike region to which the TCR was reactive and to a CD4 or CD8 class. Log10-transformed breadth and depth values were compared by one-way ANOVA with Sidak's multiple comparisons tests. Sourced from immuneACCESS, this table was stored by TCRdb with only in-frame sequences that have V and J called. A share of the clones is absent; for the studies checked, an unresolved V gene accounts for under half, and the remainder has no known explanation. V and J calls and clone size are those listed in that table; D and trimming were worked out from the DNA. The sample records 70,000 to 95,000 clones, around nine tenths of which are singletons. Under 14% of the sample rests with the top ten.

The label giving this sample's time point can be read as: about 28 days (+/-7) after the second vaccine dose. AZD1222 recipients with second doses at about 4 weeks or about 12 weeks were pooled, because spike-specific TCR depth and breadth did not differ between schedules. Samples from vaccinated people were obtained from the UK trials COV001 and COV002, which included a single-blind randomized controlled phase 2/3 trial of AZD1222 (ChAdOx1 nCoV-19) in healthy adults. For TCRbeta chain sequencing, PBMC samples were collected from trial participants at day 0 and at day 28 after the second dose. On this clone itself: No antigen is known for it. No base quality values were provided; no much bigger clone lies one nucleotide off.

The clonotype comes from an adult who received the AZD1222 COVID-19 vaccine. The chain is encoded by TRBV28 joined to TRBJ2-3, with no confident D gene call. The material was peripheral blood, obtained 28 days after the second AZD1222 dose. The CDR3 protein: CASSSPQDTQYF. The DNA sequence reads TGTGCCAGCAGTTCTCCACAGGATACGCAGTATTTT.